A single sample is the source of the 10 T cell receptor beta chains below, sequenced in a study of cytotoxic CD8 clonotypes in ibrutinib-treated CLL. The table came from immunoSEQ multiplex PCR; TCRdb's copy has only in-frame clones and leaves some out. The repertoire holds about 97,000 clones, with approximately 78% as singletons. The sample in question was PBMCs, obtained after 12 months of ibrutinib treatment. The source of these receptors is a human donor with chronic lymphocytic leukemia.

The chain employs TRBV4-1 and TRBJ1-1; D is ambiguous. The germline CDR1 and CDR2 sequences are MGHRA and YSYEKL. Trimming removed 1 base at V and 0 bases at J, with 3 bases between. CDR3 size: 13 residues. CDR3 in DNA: TGCGCCAGCAGCCAAGCGGTGAACACTGAAGCTTTCTTT. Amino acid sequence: CASSQAVNTEAFF.

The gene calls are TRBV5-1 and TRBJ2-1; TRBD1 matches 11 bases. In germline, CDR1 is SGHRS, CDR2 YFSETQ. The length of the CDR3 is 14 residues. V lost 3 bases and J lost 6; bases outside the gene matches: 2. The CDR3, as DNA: TGCGCCAGCAGCTGGACAGGGGGCCCCAATGAGCAGTTCTTC. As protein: CASSWTGGPNEQFF.

CDR3 nucleotides: TGCGCCAGCAGCCAGGGGGAGGAAGAGACCCAGTACTTC. Translation gives CASSQGEEETQYF. The chain combines TRBV4-1 with TRBJ2-5, with D tentatively TRBD2 (6 bases). The V end was cut by 3 bases, the J end by 3 bases, with 8 bases between. CDR1 is MGHRA, CDR2 YSYEKL, per germline. This CDR3 comprises 13 residues.

The CDR3 region has the DNA TGTGCCAGCAGTGAAGGCGGGGGCGCAGGAGAAAAACTGTTTTTT. This translates into CASSEGGGAGEKLFF. This chain connects TRBV25-1 to TRBJ1-4, with D maybe TRBD1 (6 bases). V was shortened by 2 bases and J by 8 bases, with 15 bases between the two germline ends. Germline V CDR1 and CDR2: MGHDK, SYGVNS. The CDR3 has 15 residues.

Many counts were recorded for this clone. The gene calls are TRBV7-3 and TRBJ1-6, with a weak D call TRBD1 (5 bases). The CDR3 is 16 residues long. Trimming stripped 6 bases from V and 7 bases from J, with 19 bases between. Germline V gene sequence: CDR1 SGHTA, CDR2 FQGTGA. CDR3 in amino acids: CASSIATPGPNSPLHF. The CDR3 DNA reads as TGTGCCAGCAGTATTGCGACCCCGGGACCGAATTCACCCCTCCACTTT.

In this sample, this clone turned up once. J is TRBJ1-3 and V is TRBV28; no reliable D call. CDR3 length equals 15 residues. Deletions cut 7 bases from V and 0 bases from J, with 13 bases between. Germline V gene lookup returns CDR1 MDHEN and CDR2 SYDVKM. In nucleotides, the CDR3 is TGTGCCAGCACTTCGCTGGGAGGCTCTGGAAACACCATATATTTT. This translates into CASTSLGGSGNTIYF.

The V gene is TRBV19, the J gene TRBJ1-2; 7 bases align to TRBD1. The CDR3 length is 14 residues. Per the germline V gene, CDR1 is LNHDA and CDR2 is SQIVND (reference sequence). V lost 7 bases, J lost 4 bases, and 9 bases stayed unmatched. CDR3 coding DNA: TGTGCCAGTACCGCGACAGGGTTCTCCTATGGCTACACCTTC. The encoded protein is CASTATGFSYGYTF.

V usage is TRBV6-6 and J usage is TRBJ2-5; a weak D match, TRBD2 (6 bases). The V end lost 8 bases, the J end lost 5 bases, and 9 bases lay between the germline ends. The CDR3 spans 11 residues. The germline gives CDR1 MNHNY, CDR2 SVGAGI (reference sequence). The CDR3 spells CASRGGETQYF. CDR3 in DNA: TGTGCCAGCCGGGGAGGCGAGACCCAGTACTTC.

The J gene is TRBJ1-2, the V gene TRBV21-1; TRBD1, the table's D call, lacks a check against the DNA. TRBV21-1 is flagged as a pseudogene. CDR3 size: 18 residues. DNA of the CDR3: TGTGCCAGCAGAAGGGGACAGGGGACTCCATTTCCAGAGGATGGCTACACCTTC. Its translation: CASRRGQGTPFPEDGYTF.

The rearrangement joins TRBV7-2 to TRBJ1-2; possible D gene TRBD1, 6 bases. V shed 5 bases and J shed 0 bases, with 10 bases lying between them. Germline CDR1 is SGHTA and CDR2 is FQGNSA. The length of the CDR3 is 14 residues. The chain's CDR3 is CASSPRGSNYGYTF. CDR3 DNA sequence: TGTGCCAGCAGCCCTAGGGGGTCTAACTATGGCTACACCTTC.